The 21 T cell receptor beta chains presented below share a single source sample, sequenced in a study of technical replicates of blood from a handful of donors. Repertoires were generated with immunoSEQ multiplex PCR, while TCRdb's copy carries only in-frame clones and drops some. Of tens of thousands of clones listed, 70% to 90% are singletons. The specimen was PBMCs. The receptor source for this set is a human donor in good health. Some clones in this sample may be carry-over from other donors' samples.

The genes are TRBV5-1 and TRBJ2-1, with 7 bases fitting TRBD1. Trimming took 0 bases from V and 4 from J; bases not matched to a gene: 7. This CDR3 region has 16 residues. From germline, CDR1 is SGHRS and CDR2 YFSETQ. The chain's CDR3 is CASSLASDRRYNEQFF. Here the CDR3 DNA reads TGCGCCAGCAGCTTGGCCTCGGACAGGCGATACAATGAGCAGTTCTTC. The variable domain in full, with the rest retrieved from reference TRBV5-1 and TRBJ2-1, is KAGVTQTPRYLIKTRGQQVTLSCSPISGHRSVSWYQQTPGQGLQFLFEYFSETQRNKGNFPGRFSGRQFSNSRSEMNVSTLELGDSALYLCASSLASDRRYNEQFFGPGTRLTVL.

This clone appeared once. The chain is built from TRBV20-1 and TRBJ1-2, with D possibly being TRBD1 (6 bases). CDR3 length equals 11 residues. Germline CDR1 and CDR2: DFQATT and SNEGSKA (reference sequence). Between the trimmed V and J ends, which lost 7 bases and 7 bases, there was a span of 13 bases. This CDR3 reads CSVIQGPGYTF. The CDR3 DNA follows: TGCAGTGTTATACAGGGACCTGGCTACACCTTC.

The chain couples TRBV19 to TRBJ2-7, with D possibly matching TRBD1 (6 bases). The CDR3 is 15 residues long. The germline V gene encodes CDR1 LNHDA and CDR2 SQIVND (reference sequence). Trimming pared 5 bases from V and 0 bases from J, leaving 14 bases between. In nucleotides, the CDR3 is TGTGCCAGTAGTGCCTCCGGGACAAACTCCTACGAGCAGTACTTC. Its translation is CASSASGTNSYEQYF.

By share, this clone ranks as medium-sized. The rearrangement links TRBV7-9 to TRBJ2-2, with a weak D call TRBD2 (5 bases). V shed 3 bases and J shed 5 bases, with 10 bases lying between them. CDR3 size: 14 residues. Germline V CDR1 and CDR2: SEHNR, FQNEAQ (reference sequence). The CDR3 reads CASSFSGFTGELFF. The CDR3, as DNA: TGTGCCAGCAGCTTTTCGGGGTTTACCGGGGAGCTGTTTTTT.

This clone was seen once. This chain uses TRBV9 with TRBJ1-2, with 7 bases aligning to TRBD1. CDR1 SGDLS and CDR2 YYNGEE come from the germline V gene. The CDR3 runs to 14 residues. Germline trimming cut 4 bases from V and 5 bases from J; bases unmatched to any gene: 8. CDR3 nucleotides: TGTGCCAGCAGCTCCCAGACAGGGCCTTATGGCTACACCTTC. Encoded protein: CASSSQTGPYGYTF.

This clone was seen a single time. V and J are TRBV11-2 and TRBJ1-6, with 7 nucleotides matching TRBD1. With V trimmed by 5 bases and J by 7 bases, 8 bases remained unmatched. The CDR3 extends over 15 amino acids. The germline V gene encodes CDR1 SGHAT and CDR2 FQNNGV. The CDR3 protein is CASSETGARNSPLHF. The DNA for the CDR3 is TGTGCCAGCAGCGAAACAGGGGCGCGAAATTCACCCCTCCACTTT.

The V and J genes are TRBV7-2 and TRBJ2-7; TRBD1 is a possible D gene (6 bases). Germline V gene data show CDR1 as SGHTA and CDR2 as FQGNSA. The CDR3 runs to 18 residues. V lost 5 bases and J lost 2, with 25 bases in between. The CDR3 region is CASSGRAVAAQGAYEQYF. The CDR3 nucleotides are TGTGCCAGCAGCGGGAGAGCGGTTGCGGCACAGGGCGCCTACGAGCAGTACTTC. The full variable domain, completed using reference TRBV7-2 and TRBJ2-7, is GAGVSQSPSNKVTEKGKDVELRCDPISGHTALYWYRQSLGQGLEFLIYFQGNSAPDKSGLPSDRFSAERTGGSVSTLTIQRTQQEDSAVYLCASSGRAVAAQGAYEQYFGPGTRLTVT.

The genes are TRBV21-1 and TRBJ2-7; TRBD2 reflects the table's D call only, with no check against the DNA. TRBV21-1 is termed a pseudogene. CDR3 length: 11 residues. CDR3 coding DNA: TGTGCCAGCAGCAACTCTCCCGAGCAGTACTTC. Its protein is CASSNSPEQYF.

The table lists this clone with a count of one. The chain employs TRBV15 and TRBJ2-7, with no clear D. This CDR3 has 13 amino acids. Looked up from germline, CDR1 is LNHNV and CDR2 is YYDKDF (reference sequence). V lost 0 bases and J lost 6, with 9 bases in between. The CDR3 DNA follows: TGTGCCACCAGCAGAGATGTCGGCGGCGAGCAGTACTTC. It translates to CATSRDVGGEQYF. The entire variable domain, with the rest obtained from reference TRBV15 and TRBJ2-7, is as follows: DAMVIQNPRYQVTQFGKPVTLSCSQTLNHNVMYWYQQKSSQAPKLLFHYYDKDFNNEADTPDNFQSRRPNTSFCFLDIRSPGLGDTAMYLCATSRDVGGEQYFGPGTRLTVT.

The chain combines TRBV30 with TRBJ2-5; the match to TRBD1 covers 8 bases. The length of the CDR3 is 15 residues. The V gene end was trimmed by 5 bases and the J gene end by 9 bases; junction bases not matched to a gene: 17. The germline CDR1 and CDR2 sequences are GTSNPN and SVGIG (reference sequence). The chain's CDR3 is CAWAPTGAPSSAQYF. The CDR3 DNA is TGTGCCTGGGCCCCGACAGGGGCCCCCTCGTCGGCCCAGTACTTC.

CDR3 residues: CASSFLAGDQETQYF. CDR3 DNA sequence: TGCGCCAGCAGCTTCCTAGCGGGGGACCAAGAGACCCAGTACTTC. The rearrangement joins TRBV5-1 to TRBJ2-5; TRBD2 matches at 10 bases. This CDR3 has 15 amino acids. Germline V lookup: CDR1 SGHRS, CDR2 YFSETQ. J gave up 0 bases and V 2 bases, and 1 base lay outside the gene matches.

This rearrangement joins TRBV4-3 to TRBJ2-3, with a weak D call TRBD2 (5 bases). The CDR3 runs 14 residues. Trimming left V 6 bases short and J 6 bases short, with 16 bases between. Germline CDR1 reads LGHNA; CDR2 reads YSLEER. CDR3: CASSRTRDGDTQYF. CDR3 nucleotide sequence: TGCGCCAGCAGTCGTACCCGGGATGGGGATACGCAGTATTTT.

The chain employs TRBV5-6 and TRBJ2-3; maybe TRBD2 (5 bases). CDR1 and CDR2 from the germline V gene are SGHDT and YYEEEE. The CDR3 contains 16 residues. V dropped 0 bases and J dropped 2 bases, with 13 bases sitting between them. The CDR3 region has the DNA TGTGCCAGCAGCTTGGATGGGGTGAGGGACACAGATACGCAGTATTTT. It is translated as CASSLDGVRDTDTQYF. Full variable domain (remainder filled in from reference TRBV5-6 and TRBJ2-3): DAGVTQSPTHLIKTRGQQVTLRCSPKSGHDTVSWYQQALGQGPQFIFQYYEEEERQRGNFPDRFSGHQFPNYSSELNVNALLLGDSALYLCASSLDGVRDTDTQYFGPGTRLTVL.

This chain uses TRBV5-8 with TRBJ1-1; D not resolved. Germline V gives CDR1 SGHTS, CDR2 YDEGEE. The CDR3 runs 13 residues. The V gene lost 6 bases and the J gene lost 0 bases, with 9 bases spanning the gap. The CDR3 DNA follows: TGTGCCAGCACTCTAGTAATGAACACTGAAGCTTTCTTT. This encodes CASTLVMNTEAFF. The full variable domain, completed using reference TRBV5-8 and TRBJ1-1, is EAGVTQSPTHLIKTRGQQATLRCSPISGHTSVYWYQQALGLGLQFLLWYDEGEERNRGNFPPRFSGRQFPNYSSELNVNALELEDSALYLCASTLVMNTEAFFGQGTRLTVV.

This chain links TRBV30 with TRBJ1-4, with TRBD1 identical over 11 bases. CDR1 is GTSNPN and CDR2 is SVGIG in the germline V gene (reference sequence). This CDR3 contains 13 residues. J lost 7 bases, V lost 4 bases, and 2 bases had no gene match. The CDR3 is CAWTGTGGEKLFF. CDR3 sequence (DNA): TGTGCCTGGACCGGGACAGGGGGTGAAAAACTGTTTTTT.

The genes are TRBV5-8 and TRBJ1-5; 9 nucleotides match TRBD1. The CDR3 runs 16 residues. V shed 2 bases and J 7 bases; nucleotides not matched to a gene: 10. Germline-derived CDR1 and CDR2 are SGHTS and YDEGEE. This chain's CDR3 is CASSFRGQGDGQPQHF. DNA of the CDR3: TGTGCCAGCAGCTTCAGGGGACAGGGAGACGGGCAGCCCCAGCATTTT.

The chain combines TRBV7-2 with TRBJ1-3; D is ambiguous. The V gene lost 1 base and the J gene lost 2 bases, with 15 bases spanning the gap. The germline V gene encodes CDR1 SGHTA and CDR2 FQGNSA. The CDR3 spans 17 residues. As DNA, the CDR3 is TGTGCCAGCAGCTTAGGGTTGACGGGTCTCGCTGGAAACACCATATATTTT. This codes for CASSLGLTGLAGNTIYF.

The V and J genes are TRBV14 and TRBJ1-6; maybe TRBD1 (5 bases). This CDR3 comprises 15 residues. V was cut by 0 bases and J by 11 bases, with 14 bases left in between. The germline V gene encodes CDR1 SGHDN and CDR2 FVKESK. For the CDR3, the DNA is TGTGCCAGCAGCCAAGATTCGGGGGGAAGGACACCCCTCCACTTT. Translating it yields CASSQDSGGRTPLHF.

The chain employs TRBV6-5 and TRBJ2-3; D not certain. This CDR3 comprises 13 residues. In germline, CDR1 is MNHEY, CDR2 SVGAGI. Trimming stripped 2 bases from V and 6 bases from J, with 9 bases between. The CDR3 spells CASSYRDGDTQYF. DNA of the CDR3: TGTGCCAGCAGTTACCGCGACGGGGATACGCAGTATTTT.

This chain connects TRBV19 to TRBJ1-6, with D perhaps matching TRBD1 (6 bases). V lost 4 bases and J 10 bases, leaving 11 bases between the germline ends. Germline V CDR1 and CDR2: LNHDA, SQIVND (reference sequence). This CDR3 has 13 amino acids. In DNA form, the CDR3 reads TGTGCCAGTAGTAAACAGGGAATCTCACCCCTCCACTTT. It is translated as CASSKQGISPLHF.

This rearrangement joins TRBV4-1 to TRBJ2-7; possibly TRBD2 for D (6 bases). This CDR3 comprises 15 residues. Germline CDR1 reads MGHRA; CDR2 reads YSYEKL. Trimming pared 4 bases from V and 1 base from J, leaving 14 bases between. The CDR3 region is CASSLGRRASYEQYF. CDR3 coding DNA: TGCGCCAGCAGCCTAGGGCGGAGGGCATCCTACGAGCAGTACTTC.